Here is one T cell receptor (beta chain) with its context. The antigen is unknown. One end of the junction varies from germline; a read error may be responsible. Produced via immunoSEQ multiplex PCR; TCRdb's table is partial and in-frame only. The sample carries around 53,000 clones, roughly 80% recorded once. These data belong to a study of a mutant IDH1 vaccine in newly diagnosed glioma. CDR1 and CDR2 from the germline V gene are SSHAT and FNYEAQ (reference sequence). CDR3 size: 14 residues. Described time point: week 47, end of study. With topical imiquimod, each dose of the vaccine consisted of 300 ug of mutant IDH1 20-mer peptide.

Sequenced material: PBMCs, taken from a glioma patient whose treatment included an IDH1 peptide vaccine. The TCR comes from a woman aged 30 to 39 with glioma. Some clones in this sample may be carry-over from other donors' samples. V usage is TRBV7-7 and J usage is TRBJ2-5; 11 bases are a match to TRBD2. CDR3 region: CASSLGTSGETQYF. CDR3 DNA: TGTGCTAGCAGCTTGGGGACTAGCGGTGAGACCCAGTACTTC.